This T cell receptor beta chain was documented in a study of blood T cell repertoires in COVID-19. Overall study: Sources were T cells, B-cell-depleted T cells, or PBMCs; the material itself was cDNA or gDNA.

Authors' analysis steps: Estimates of nucleated cell counts were drawn from the amplification of reference gene primers. Assay used: immunoSEQ multiplex PCR; TCRdb lists only in-frame clones, some missing. Clone size and V and J calls were adopted from that table, with D and trimming inferred from the DNA. The data show more than 250,000 clones, approximately 90% seen once. Seattle-derived patients entered the study during active infection and were followed longitudinally. The CDR3 length is 12 residues. Germline trimming cut 8 bases from V and 10 bases from J; bases unmatched to any gene: 9. The germline CDR1 and CDR2 sequences are SQVTM and ANQGSEA.

Sequenced input: peripheral blood. The chain couples TRBV29-1 to TRBJ2-1; 9 bases match TRBD2. The TCR originated in a woman in her twenties or thirties with COVID-19, enrolled during active disease. CDR3 sequence (DNA): TGCAGCAAGCGGGGGGACGGTGGGGAGCAGTTCTTC. This codes for CSKRGDGGEQFF.